These 30 T cell receptor beta chains were all obtained from the same sample, sequenced in a study of blood T cell repertoires in COVID-19. Assay: immunoSEQ multiplex PCR; the TCRdb copy retains only in-frame clones and omits some. The sample yields about 43,000 clones, roughly 90% seen once. Sequencing was done on a sample of peripheral blood. The receptors here all came from a man between 60 and 70 years old with active COVID-19.

The CDR3 nucleotides are TGCGCCAGCAGCCTAGATACTAGCGGTCCCCGAGGCACCGGGGAGCTGTTTTTT. It translates to CASSLDTSGPRGTGELFF. The V and J genes are TRBV4-1 and TRBJ2-2, with 8 bases matching TRBD2. This CDR3 has 18 residues. Losses at the gene ends were 4 bases for V and 4 bases for J; bases not matched to a gene: 14. Germline V gene data show CDR1 as MGHRA and CDR2 as YSYEKL.

The gene calls are TRBV3-1 (or the pseudogene TRBV3-2) and TRBJ2-7; 8 nucleotides agree with TRBD1. Germline V lookup: CDR1 LGHDT, CDR2 YNNKEL (reference sequence). This CDR3 is built from 15 residues. The J segment lost 2 bases and the V segment lost 5 bases, leaving 8 bases of the junction unmatched. This CDR3 is CASSEQGVGAYEQYF. CDR3 DNA: TGTGCCAGCAGCGAACAGGGGGTAGGAGCCTACGAGCAGTACTTC.

V gene TRBV5-4 combines with J gene TRBJ1-6, with D possibly matching TRBD1 (6 bases). V shed 7 bases and J shed 6 bases, with 14 bases lying between them. Germline V gives CDR1 SGHNT, CDR2 YYREEE (reference sequence). The CDR3 is 14 amino acids. The DNA for the CDR3 is TGTGCCAGCCAGACAGGAATATCTAATTCACCCCTCCACTTT. It is translated as CASQTGISNSPLHF.

The V and J genes are TRBV10-3 and TRBJ1-1; D is unresolved. Trimming took off 6 bases at V and 3 bases at J, with 8 bases between the two ends. Germline CDR1 and CDR2: ENHRY and SYGVKD. CDR3 length: 12 amino acids. The CDR3 DNA follows: TGTGCCATCAGCGGGAGAGACACTGAAGCTTTCTTT. This translates into CAISGRDTEAFF.

The chain combines TRBV4-2 with TRBJ2-4; maybe TRBD1 (6 bases). Germline V gene data show CDR1 as LGHNA and CDR2 as YNFKEQ. Trimming cost V 1 base and J 7 bases, with 20 bases left between them. The CDR3 spans 17 residues. For the CDR3, the DNA is TGTGCCAGCAGCCAAGGGGCCACCAGACAGGTGAGGAACATTCAGTACTTC. Translation gives CASSQGATRQVRNIQYF.

The gene calls are TRBV25-1 and TRBJ2-2, with a weak D call TRBD1 (6 bases). The V gene lost 6 bases and the J gene lost 6 bases, with 14 bases spanning the gap. The CDR3 consists of 14 residues. CDR1 and CDR2 from the germline V gene are MGHDK and SYGVNS. DNA of the CDR3: TGTGCCAGCAGCGATACAGGGTACGCCGGGGAGCTGTTTTTT. It yields the protein CASSDTGYAGELFF.

The V call is TRBV11-3, the J call TRBJ2-4; the D gene is possibly TRBD2 (5 bases). Germline CDR1 is SGHNT and CDR2 is YENEEA. The CDR3 runs to 18 residues. The V end was cut by 0 bases, the J end by 0 bases, with 15 bases between. CDR3 nucleotide sequence: TGTGCCAGCAGCTTAGATCTTCGTCGGACTCTAGCCAAAAACATTCAGTACTTC. It encodes CASSLDLRRTLAKNIQYF.

The chain has TRBV27 and TRBJ2-7, with a possible D match to TRBD1 (6 bases). The germline V and J ends were trimmed by 7 bases and 4 bases, with 29 bases remaining between them. Germline V gene data show CDR1 as MNHEY and CDR2 as SMNVEV (reference sequence). There are 18 residues in the CDR3. The CDR3 here is CASNKTGLFSLLDYEQYF. The CDR3 region has the DNA TGTGCCAGCAATAAAACAGGGTTGTTTTCTCTCTTGGATTACGAGCAGTACTTC.

The chain joins TRBV28 to TRBJ1-2, with 8 nucleotides matching TRBD1. The germline gives CDR1 MDHEN, CDR2 SYDVKM. The V and J ends lost 1 base and 2 bases, in that order; junction bases with no gene match: 3. The CDR3 consists of 15 residues. CDR3 region: CASSLYGQGNYGYTF. Here the CDR3 DNA reads TGTGCCAGCAGTTTATACGGACAGGGAAACTATGGCTACACCTTC.

The rearrangement uses TRBV5-1 and TRBJ1-5; no clear D gene. CDR1 is SGHRS, CDR2 YFSETQ, per germline. The CDR3 contains 14 residues. V dropped 1 base and J dropped 7 bases, with 12 bases sitting between them. The CDR3 reads CASSLLYSKQPQHF. CDR3 DNA: TGCGCCAGCAGCTTGTTGTACAGTAAGCAGCCCCAGCATTTT.

The V and J genes are TRBV28 and TRBJ1-1; no clear D. Trimming took 1 base from V and 0 from J, leaving 9 bases between them. CDR1 and CDR2 (germline): MDHEN, SYDVKM. The CDR3 loop spans 15 amino acids. CDR3 loop: CASSLFPRVNTEAFF. For the CDR3, the DNA is TGTGCCAGCAGTTTATTTCCCCGAGTGAACACTGAAGCTTTCTTT.

V and J are TRBV19 and TRBJ2-7; a possible D gene is TRBD2 (7 bases). Per the germline V gene, CDR1 is LNHDA and CDR2 is SQIVND (reference sequence). This CDR3 has 13 residues. Trimming cost V 4 bases and J 5 bases, with 12 bases left between them. The CDR3 is CASSTGGVNEQYF. In nucleotides, the CDR3 is TGTGCCAGTAGTACGGGGGGCGTAAACGAGCAGTACTTC.

The chain joins TRBV13 to TRBJ2-5; D unresolved. The CDR3 loop spans 13 amino acids. CDR1 and CDR2 from the germline V gene are PRHDT and FYEKMQ (reference sequence). Trimming took 5 bases from V and 1 from J, leaving 8 bases between them. The CDR3 coding sequence is TGTGCCAGCAGCCTGCGGTCCCAAGAGACCCAGTACTTC. It translates to CASSLRSQETQYF.

This clone was found a few times. V gene TRBV7-2 combines with J gene TRBJ2-3, with TRBD2 matching 10 bases. V trimming: 8 bases; J trimming: 5 bases; junction bases outside the gene matches: 13. The CDR3 covers 16 residues. CDR1 is SGHTA and CDR2 is FQGNSA in the germline V gene. The CDR3 region is CASSPERGGPEDTQYF. CDR3 DNA: TGTGCCAGCTCCCCTGAGCGGGGGGGCCCTGAAGATACGCAGTATTTT.

This clone was picked up a small number of times. The V call is TRBV5-1, the J call TRBJ1-6; TRBD1 is a possible D gene (5 bases). V lost 0 bases to trimming and J lost 9 bases, with 10 bases between them. The CDR3 runs 14 residues. Germline CDR1 reads SGHRS; CDR2 reads YFSETQ. CDR3 residues: CASSLGGDGSPLHF. CDR3 coding DNA: TGCGCCAGCAGCTTGGGGGGGGACGGTTCACCCCTCCACTTT.

The rearrangement uses TRBV5-6 and TRBJ2-3; 7 bases fit TRBD2. This CDR3 contains 17 residues. Germline trimming cut 4 bases from V and 3 bases from J; bases unmatched to any gene: 14. Germline values: CDR1 SGHDT, CDR2 YYEEEE. CDR3 sequence (DNA): TGTGCCAGCAGCCCAGGTGGGAGGGAGGGCCCTACAGATACGCAGTATTTT. Translating gives CASSPGGREGPTDTQYF.

This sequence joins TRBV30 and TRBJ2-1; TRBD2 agrees at 15 bases. CDR1 and CDR2 from the germline V gene are GTSNPN and SVGIG (reference sequence). Trimming took 3 bases from V and 8 from J; bases not matched to a gene: 8. The CDR3 contains 16 residues. The CDR3 region has the DNA TGTGCCTGGAGGACGTCCGGGACTAGCGGGAGGCATGAGCAGTTCTTC. It translates to CAWRTSGTSGRHEQFF.

This clone appeared a few times. The chain combines TRBV28 with TRBJ1-5; no clear D gene. Between the trimmed V and J ends, which lost 5 bases and 8 bases, there was a span of 16 bases. CDR1 is MDHEN and CDR2 is SYDVKM in the germline V gene. The CDR3 loop spans 14 amino acids. The CDR3 reads CASSRTRIGEPQHF. The DNA for the CDR3 is TGTGCCAGCAGTAGGACTCGGATTGGGGAGCCCCAGCATTTT.

This rearrangement joins TRBV7-8 to TRBJ1-2; no clear D gene. The CDR3 is made up of 15 amino acids. Trimming pared 1 base from V and 4 bases from J, leaving 13 bases between. The germline V gene encodes CDR1 SGHVS and CDR2 FQNEAQ. CDR3 in DNA: TGTGCCAGCAGCTTAGGCGGAGGAGCGACCTATGGCTACACCTTC. This gives the protein CASSLGGGATYGYTF.

The rearrangement links TRBV5-1 to TRBJ2-2, with TRBD2 identical over 15 bases. CDR3 size: 17 residues. CDR1 is SGHRS and CDR2 is YFSETQ in the germline V gene. The J segment lost 7 bases and the V segment lost 3 bases, leaving 7 bases of the junction unmatched. The CDR3 DNA follows: TGCGCCAGCAGCTGGACTAGCGGGGGGGCCAGTAACGGGGAGCTGTTTTTT. Residues: CASSWTSGGASNGELFF.

The chain is built from TRBV6-2 or TRBV6-3 and TRBJ2-2; D may be TRBD1 (6 bases). In germline, CDR1 is MNHEY, CDR2 SVGEGT. V lost 6 bases and J 7 bases, leaving 9 bases between the germline ends. CDR3 length equals 12 residues. The CDR3, as DNA: TGTGCCAGCAGCTTGGACAGCGGGGAGCTGTTTTTT. Protein product: CASSLDSGELFF.

There are a few counts of this clone. The V and J genes are TRBV2 and TRBJ1-1; 7 bases line up with TRBD1. Germline assignment: CDR1 SNHLY and CDR2 FYNNEI. The CDR3 covers 12 residues. Germline trimming cut 10 bases from V and 7 bases from J; bases unmatched to any gene: 9. The CDR3 sequence is CATHRGYGEAFF. DNA for the CDR3: TGTGCCACCCACAGGGGTTACGGTGAAGCTTTCTTT.

This rearrangement joins TRBV19 to TRBJ2-1, with D possibly being TRBD1 (5 bases). From germline, CDR1 is LNHDA and CDR2 SQIVND (reference sequence). Trimming took 3 bases from V and 5 from J, leaving 14 bases between them. The CDR3 sequence is 15 residues long. For the CDR3, the DNA is TGTGCCAGTAGTATGTGGGCAGGGTTGGACAATGAGCAGTTCTTC. The encoded protein is CASSMWAGLDNEQFF.

This clone has just one count. V gene TRBV5-1 combines with J gene TRBJ2-3; D possibly corresponds to TRBD1 (5 bases). V gave up 0 bases and J gave up 0 bases, with 11 bases separating them. CDR3 length equals 16 residues. Germline V gene sequence: CDR1 SGHRS, CDR2 YFSETQ. The CDR3 bases are TGCGCCAGCAGCTTGGAGCCAGGGCCTAGCACAGATACGCAGTATTTT. Protein sequence: CASSLEPGPSTDTQYF.

V gene TRBV28 combines with J gene TRBJ1-2, with 10 bases that match TRBD1. Germline V CDR1 and CDR2: MDHEN, SYDVKM. CDR3 length: 13 amino acids. Unmatched junction bases numbered 6, after V lost 8 bases and J lost 6 bases. CDR3 amino acids: CASLDRGNNGYTF. The DNA for the CDR3 is TGTGCCAGCCTGGACAGGGGGAATAATGGCTACACCTTC.

This clone occurred a few times. The chain recombines TRBV7-2 with TRBJ2-1; 9 positions match TRBD2. This CDR3 is 16 amino acids long. V lost 1 base and J lost 7; bases outside the gene matches: 8. Germline values: CDR1 SGHTA, CDR2 FQGNSA. The CDR3 sequence is CASSLDWRGGWNEQFF. Written as DNA, the CDR3 is TGTGCCAGCAGCTTAGACTGGCGGGGGGGCTGGAATGAGCAGTTCTTC.

Only one count was recorded for this clone. The rearrangement joins TRBV19 to TRBJ2-3, with 15 bases aligning to TRBD2. Trimming at V came to 8 bases and at J to 6 bases, leaving 9 bases not matched to a gene. CDR1 and CDR2 from the germline V gene are LNHDA and SQIVND (reference sequence). This CDR3 has 16 residues. CDR3 in amino acids: CASRRTSGRAGDTQYF. The CDR3 DNA reads as TGTGCCAGTCGAAGGACTAGCGGGAGGGCCGGGGATACGCAGTATTTT.

V gene TRBV19 combines with J gene TRBJ2-7, with 11 bases lining up with TRBD2. Germline CDR1 LNHDA, CDR2 SQIVND (reference sequence). Unmatched junction bases numbered 11, after V lost 6 bases and J lost 7 bases. The CDR3 consists of 15 residues. The CDR3 protein is CASRSRSGRVGEQYF. CDR3 nucleotides: TGTGCCAGTAGGAGCCGTAGCGGGAGGGTAGGGGAGCAGTACTTC.

This clone was seen a few times. The V call is TRBV6-5, the J call TRBJ1-2, with 8 bases aligning to TRBD1. The length of the CDR3 is 14 residues. Germline loops: CDR1 MNHEY, CDR2 SVGAGI. V gave up 7 bases and J gave up 1 base; unmatched junction bases: 5. This chain's CDR3 is CASKDTGGNYGYTF. The CDR3 nucleotides read TGTGCCAGCAAAGACACAGGGGGTAACTATGGCTACACCTTC.

V gene TRBV5-6 combines with J gene TRBJ2-1, with 8 bases lining up with TRBD2. The V gene end was trimmed by 4 bases and the J gene end by 12 bases; junction bases not matched to a gene: 6. Germline loops: CDR1 SGHDT, CDR2 YYEEEE. This CDR3 has 12 residues. CDR3 nucleotide sequence: TGTGCCAGCAGCCCCGGGGGGGCTAGGCAGTTCTTC. Protein product: CASSPGGARQFF.